The T cell receptor beta chain described here comes from a study of cytomegalovirus exposure and HLA in healthy donors. The PCR employed 60 Vbeta primers together with 13 Jbeta primers. Repertoires were generated with immunoSEQ multiplex PCR, while TCRdb's copy carries only in-frame clones and drops some. The data contain roughly 110,000 clones, roughly four fifths of them seen just once; the ten biggest clones take up approximately 2.2%. This TCR came from a man aged 18-30 years in good health and CMV-seronegative. The sample consisted of PBMCs.

The chain's CDR3 is CASNSGGLELFF. Here the CDR3 DNA reads TGCGCCAGCAATAGCGGGGGGCTCGAACTGTTCTTC. V usage is TRBV10-1 and J usage is TRBJ2-1; 10 bases align to TRBD2. J gave up 15 bases and V 7 bases, and 9 bases lay outside the gene matches. Per the germline V gene, CDR1 is WNHNN and CDR2 is SYGVQD (reference sequence). The CDR3 runs to 12 residues.